This T cell receptor (beta chain) was observed in a study of T cells in Graves' hyperthyroidism and ophthalmopathy. Findings and limits, study-wide: Also found in blood were most expanded thyroid clonotypes above 0.001.

Amplification targeted TCR beta CDR3 regions from RNA transcripts. The HTBI primer set was used in a first-round RT-PCR of the TCR CDR3. TCRdb fed the multiplex PCR reads into MiXCR, producing one record per CDR3 protein. The table lists 250,000 or so distinct CDR3 sequences, about 14% of them singletons, with 13% in the top ten. Trimming took 5 bases from V and 3 from J; bases not matched to a gene: 8. The CDR3 spans 15 residues. Germline loops: CDR1 SGHTA, CDR2 FQGTGA. Any patient presenting with uncontrolled infection, other autoimmune disease, pregnancy or lactation was left out. Thyroid ultrasound, orbital computed tomography, clinical symptoms, and serum thyroxine and TRAb underpinned diagnoses. This clonotype was detected ten times or more. Its antigen is still unknown.

The receptor was derived from a woman in her thirties or forties with Graves' hyperthyroidism that later progressed to Graves' ophthalmopathy. Sequenced input: blood. The chain carries TRBV7-3 and TRBJ2-7; 9 bases line up with TRBD2. Here the CDR3 reads CASSPDSGSVYEQYF. CDR3 DNA: TGTGCCAGCAGCCCAGATAGCGGGAGCGTCTACGAGCAGTACTTC.